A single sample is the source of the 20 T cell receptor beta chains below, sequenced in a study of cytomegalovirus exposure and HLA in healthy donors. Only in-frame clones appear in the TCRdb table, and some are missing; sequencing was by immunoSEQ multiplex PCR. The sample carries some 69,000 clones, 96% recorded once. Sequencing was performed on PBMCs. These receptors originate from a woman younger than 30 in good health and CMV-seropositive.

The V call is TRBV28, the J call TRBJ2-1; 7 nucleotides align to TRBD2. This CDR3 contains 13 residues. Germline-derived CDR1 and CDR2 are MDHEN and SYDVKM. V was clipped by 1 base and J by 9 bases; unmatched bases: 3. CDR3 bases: TGTGCCAGCAGTTTATTAGGGAGGGGTGAGCAGTTCTTC. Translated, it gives CASSLLGRGEQFF. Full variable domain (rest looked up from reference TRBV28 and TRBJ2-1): DVKVTQSSRYLVKRTGEKVFLECVQDMDHENMFWYRQDPGLGLRLIYFSYDVKMKEKGDIPEGYSVSREKKERFSLILESASTNQTSMYLCASSLLGRGEQFFGPGTRLTVL.

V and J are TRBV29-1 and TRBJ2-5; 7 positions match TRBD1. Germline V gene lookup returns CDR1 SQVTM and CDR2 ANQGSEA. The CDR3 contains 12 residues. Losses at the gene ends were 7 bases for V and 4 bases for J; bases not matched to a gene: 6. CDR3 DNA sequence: TGCAGCGCTGAGACAGGGACAGAGACCCAGTACTTC. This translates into CSAETGTETQYF.

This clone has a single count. The CDR3 DNA reads as TGTGCCAGCAGTGAATCAGCCGGGACTAGAAGCACAGATACGCAGTATTTT. Its translation is CASSESAGTRSTDTQYF. The chain is built from TRBV25-1 and TRBJ2-3; TRBD2 agrees at 8 bases. Germline CDR1 and CDR2: MGHDK and SYGVNS. After removal of 1 base from V and 0 bases from J, the junction contained 6 bases not matched to a gene. The CDR3 is 17 residues long.

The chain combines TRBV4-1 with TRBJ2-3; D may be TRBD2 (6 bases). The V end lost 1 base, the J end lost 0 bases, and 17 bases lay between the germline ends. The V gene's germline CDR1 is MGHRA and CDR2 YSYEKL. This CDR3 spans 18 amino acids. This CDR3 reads CASSQGRMRRGSTDTQYF. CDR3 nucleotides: TGCGCCAGCAGCCAAGGACGGATGAGGCGGGGTAGCACAGATACGCAGTATTTT.

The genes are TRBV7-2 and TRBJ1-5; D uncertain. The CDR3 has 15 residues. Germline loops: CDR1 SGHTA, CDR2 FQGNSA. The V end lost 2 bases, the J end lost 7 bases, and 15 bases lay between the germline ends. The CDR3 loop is CASSLKAGFNQPQHF. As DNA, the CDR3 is TGTGCCAGCAGCTTAAAGGCGGGATTTAACCAGCCCCAGCATTTT.

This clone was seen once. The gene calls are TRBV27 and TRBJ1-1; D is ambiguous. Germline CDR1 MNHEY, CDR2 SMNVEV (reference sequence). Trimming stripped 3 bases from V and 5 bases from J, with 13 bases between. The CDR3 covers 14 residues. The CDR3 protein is CASSLRTGATEAFF. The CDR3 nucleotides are TGTGCCAGCAGTTTGCGGACGGGAGCAACTGAAGCTTTCTTT.

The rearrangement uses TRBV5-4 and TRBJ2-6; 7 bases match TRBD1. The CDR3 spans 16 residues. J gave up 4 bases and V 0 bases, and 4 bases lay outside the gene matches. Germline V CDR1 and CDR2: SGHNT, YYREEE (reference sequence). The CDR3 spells CASSLGQGSGANVLTF. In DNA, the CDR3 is TGTGCCAGCAGCTTGGGACAGGGTTCCGGGGCCAACGTCCTGACTTTC.

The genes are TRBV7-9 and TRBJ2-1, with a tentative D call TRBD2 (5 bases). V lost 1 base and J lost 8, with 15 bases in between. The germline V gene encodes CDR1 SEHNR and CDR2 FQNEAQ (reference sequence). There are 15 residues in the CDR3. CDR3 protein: CASSLGGSGWDEQFF. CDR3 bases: TGTGCCAGCAGCTTAGGAGGGTCCGGATGGGATGAGCAGTTCTTC.

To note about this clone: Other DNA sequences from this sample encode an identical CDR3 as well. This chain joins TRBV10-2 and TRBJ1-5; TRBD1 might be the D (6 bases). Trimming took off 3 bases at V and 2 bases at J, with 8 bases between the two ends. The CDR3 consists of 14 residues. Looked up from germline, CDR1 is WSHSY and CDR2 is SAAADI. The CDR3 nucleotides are TGCGCCAGCAGTGACAGGGGTGGCAATCAGCCCCAGCATTTT. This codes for CASSDRGGNQPQHF.

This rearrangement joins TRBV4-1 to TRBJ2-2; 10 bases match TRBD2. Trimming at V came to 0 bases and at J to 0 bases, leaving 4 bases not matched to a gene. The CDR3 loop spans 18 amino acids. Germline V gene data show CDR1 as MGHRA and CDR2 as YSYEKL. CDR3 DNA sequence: TGCGCCAGCAGCCAAGATCTGCTAGCGGGGGCGAACACCGGGGAGCTGTTTTTT. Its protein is CASSQDLLAGANTGELFF.

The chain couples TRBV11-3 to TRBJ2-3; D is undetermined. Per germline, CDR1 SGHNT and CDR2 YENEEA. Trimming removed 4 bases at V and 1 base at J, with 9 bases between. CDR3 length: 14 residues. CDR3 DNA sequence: TGTGCCAGCAGCTCAGGTTGGGGCACAGATACGCAGTATTTT. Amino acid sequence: CASSSGWGTDTQYF.

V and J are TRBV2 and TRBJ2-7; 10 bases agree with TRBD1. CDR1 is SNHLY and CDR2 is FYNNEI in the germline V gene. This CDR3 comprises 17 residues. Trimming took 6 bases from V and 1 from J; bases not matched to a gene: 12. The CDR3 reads CASRETRGTGDSYEQYF. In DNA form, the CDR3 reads TGTGCCAGCAGGGAAACACGCGGGACAGGGGATTCCTACGAGCAGTACTTC.

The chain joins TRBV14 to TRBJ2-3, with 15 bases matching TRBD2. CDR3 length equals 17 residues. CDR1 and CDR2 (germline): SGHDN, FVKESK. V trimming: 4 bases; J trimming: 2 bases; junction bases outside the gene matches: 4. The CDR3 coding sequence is TGTGCCAGCAGCCCTCGGACTAGCGGGAGGGCCACAGATACGCAGTATTTT. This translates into CASSPRTSGRATDTQYF.

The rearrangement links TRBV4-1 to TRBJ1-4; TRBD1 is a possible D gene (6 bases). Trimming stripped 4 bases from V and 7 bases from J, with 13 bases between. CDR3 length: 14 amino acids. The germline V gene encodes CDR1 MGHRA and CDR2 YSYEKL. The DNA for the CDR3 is TGCGCCAGCAGCCGAACAGGGACGCGTGAAAAACTGTTTTTT. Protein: CASSRTGTREKLFF.

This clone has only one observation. For the CDR3, the DNA is TGTGCCAGCAGCTTAGGGGGACAGGGTGGCTATGGCTACACCTTC. Amino acid sequence: CASSLGGQGGYGYTF. The chain couples TRBV13 to TRBJ1-2, with TRBD1 matching over 9 bases. The germline gives CDR1 PRHDT, CDR2 FYEKMQ (reference sequence). Germline trimming cut 0 bases from V and 4 bases from J; bases unmatched to any gene: 3. The CDR3 has 15 residues.

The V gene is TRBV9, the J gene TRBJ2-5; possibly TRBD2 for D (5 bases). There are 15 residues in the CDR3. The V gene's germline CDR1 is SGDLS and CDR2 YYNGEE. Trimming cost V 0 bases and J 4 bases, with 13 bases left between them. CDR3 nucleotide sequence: TGTGCCAGCAGCGTAGCGGACTGGGATTCAGAGACCCAGTACTTC. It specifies CASSVADWDSETQYF. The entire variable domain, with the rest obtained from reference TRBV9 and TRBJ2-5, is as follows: DSGVTQTPKHLITATGQRVTLRCSPRSGDLSVYWYQQSLDQGLQFLIQYYNGEERAKGNILERFSAQQFPDLHSELNLSSLELGDSALYFCASSVADWDSETQYFGPGTRLLVL.

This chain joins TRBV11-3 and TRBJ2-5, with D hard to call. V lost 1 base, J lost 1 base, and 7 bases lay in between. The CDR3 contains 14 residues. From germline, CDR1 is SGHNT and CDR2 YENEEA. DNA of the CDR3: TGTGCCAGCAGCTTAGCCCGCAGCCAAGAGACCCAGTACTTC. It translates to CASSLARSQETQYF.

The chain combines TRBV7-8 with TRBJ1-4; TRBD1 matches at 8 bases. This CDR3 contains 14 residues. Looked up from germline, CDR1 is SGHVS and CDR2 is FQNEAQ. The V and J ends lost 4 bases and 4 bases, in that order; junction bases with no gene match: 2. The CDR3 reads CASSSGQVNEKLFF. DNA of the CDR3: TGTGCCAGCAGCTCGGGACAGGTTAATGAAAAACTGTTTTTT.

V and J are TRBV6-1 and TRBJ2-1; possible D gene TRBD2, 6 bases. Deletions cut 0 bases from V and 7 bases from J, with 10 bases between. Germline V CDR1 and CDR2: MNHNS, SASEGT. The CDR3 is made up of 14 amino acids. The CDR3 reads CASSEAGGRNEQFF. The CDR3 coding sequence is TGTGCCAGCAGTGAAGCGGGAGGTAGAAATGAGCAGTTCTTC.

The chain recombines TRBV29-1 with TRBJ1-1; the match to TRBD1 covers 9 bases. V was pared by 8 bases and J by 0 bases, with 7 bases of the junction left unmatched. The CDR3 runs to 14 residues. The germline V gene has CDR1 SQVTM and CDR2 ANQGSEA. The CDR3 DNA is TGCAGCAGTCTGGGGACAGGGATGAACACTGAAGCTTTCTTT. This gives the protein CSSLGTGMNTEAFF.